This T cell receptor beta chain is drawn from a study of STAT5B mutations in CD4+ large granular lymphocyte leukemia. Assay used: immunoSEQ multiplex PCR; TCRdb lists only in-frame clones, some missing. Found here are over 35,000 clones, 81% of them singletons; the top ten hold 3% to 4.5%. Trimming stripped 0 bases from V and 0 bases from J, with 10 bases between. Germline loops: CDR1 SGHRS, CDR2 YFSETQ. The CDR3 runs to 16 residues. This chain connects TRBV5-1 to TRBJ1-3; unclear D gene. The TCR comes from a human donor in good health. The sample consisted of CD4+ T cells from blood buffy coats. The CDR3: CASSLEGDNSGNTIYF. DNA of the CDR3: TGCGCCAGCAGCTTGGAGGGTGACAACTCTGGAAACACCATATATTTT. Based on the CDR3 plus reference TRBV5-1 and TRBJ1-3, the full variable domain is KAGVTQTPRYLIKTRGQQVTLSCSPISGHRSVSWYQQTPGQGLQFLFEYFSETQRNKGNFPGRFSGRQFSNSRSEMNVSTLELGDSALYLCASSLEGDNSGNTIYFGEGSWLTVV.